The 6 T cell receptor beta chains in this list originate from one sample, sequenced in a study of cytomegalovirus exposure and HLA in healthy donors. PCR amplification relied on 60 Vbeta primers (plus 13 Jbeta primers). Only in-frame clones appear in the TCRdb table, and some are missing; sequencing was by immunoSEQ multiplex PCR. The sample's table shows 100,000 to 150,000 clones. Sequenced material: PBMCs. The receptors originated from a woman aged 40 to 55 in good health and CMV-seropositive.

The chain uses TRBV5-1 and TRBJ1-2; 8 bases are shared with TRBD1. Germline V CDR1 and CDR2: SGHRS, YFSETQ. V lost 4 bases and J lost 5; bases outside the gene matches: 10. This CDR3 spans 15 amino acids. In nucleotides, the CDR3 is TGCGCCAGCAGCAACAGGGACAGGAGCCTTTATGGCTACACCTTC. Residues: CASSNRDRSLYGYTF.

V and J are TRBV5-1 and TRBJ1-1, with 8 nucleotides matching TRBD1. The ends lost 2 bases at V and 2 bases at J; junction bases unmatched: 8. The germline gives CDR1 SGHRS, CDR2 YFSETQ. CDR3 length: 16 amino acids. As DNA, the CDR3 is TGCGCCAGCAGCTTCTCGGGACAGGCTGGAAACACTGAAGCTTTCTTT. It translates to CASSFSGQAGNTEAFF.

V and J are TRBV7-2 and TRBJ2-3; D possibly corresponds to TRBD2 (6 bases). This CDR3 spans 16 amino acids. The germline V gene encodes CDR1 SGHTA and CDR2 FQGNSA. Trimming removed 1 base at V and 0 bases at J, with 11 bases between. The CDR3 here is CASSLVGSPSTDTQYF. CDR3 DNA: TGTGCCAGCAGCTTAGTCGGGAGTCCTAGCACAGATACGCAGTATTTT.

This chain joins TRBV27 and TRBJ2-7, with D perhaps matching TRBD1 (5 bases). The ends were cut back, 6 bases at V and 0 bases at J, with 21 bases in the middle. The CDR3 sequence is 17 residues long. CDR1 and CDR2 from the germline V gene are MNHEY and SMNVEV (reference sequence). The CDR3 protein is CASRDTGGAIGSYEQYF. CDR3 nucleotide sequence: TGTGCCAGCAGGGATACAGGTGGGGCAATCGGCTCCTACGAGCAGTACTTC.

The V and J genes are TRBV6-5 and TRBJ2-7; 7 nucleotides match TRBD1. After removal of 5 bases from V and 6 bases from J, the junction contained 4 bases not matched to a gene. Germline loops: CDR1 MNHEY, CDR2 SVGAGI. The CDR3 sequence is 12 residues long. The DNA for the CDR3 is TGTGCCAGCAGTACACCAGGGGGCGAGCAGTACTTC. Translating gives CASSTPGGEQYF.

This chain connects TRBV11-2 to TRBJ2-5; 9 bases are a match to TRBD2. The J call may not be correct, given that the DNA end is closer to TRBJ2-7. The germline V gene encodes CDR1 SGHAT and CDR2 FQNNGV. The CDR3 loop spans 14 amino acids. CDR3 DNA sequence: TGTGCCAGCCGCCCCCGACTAGCGGACTACGAGCAGTACTTC. This translates into CASRPRLADYEQYF.